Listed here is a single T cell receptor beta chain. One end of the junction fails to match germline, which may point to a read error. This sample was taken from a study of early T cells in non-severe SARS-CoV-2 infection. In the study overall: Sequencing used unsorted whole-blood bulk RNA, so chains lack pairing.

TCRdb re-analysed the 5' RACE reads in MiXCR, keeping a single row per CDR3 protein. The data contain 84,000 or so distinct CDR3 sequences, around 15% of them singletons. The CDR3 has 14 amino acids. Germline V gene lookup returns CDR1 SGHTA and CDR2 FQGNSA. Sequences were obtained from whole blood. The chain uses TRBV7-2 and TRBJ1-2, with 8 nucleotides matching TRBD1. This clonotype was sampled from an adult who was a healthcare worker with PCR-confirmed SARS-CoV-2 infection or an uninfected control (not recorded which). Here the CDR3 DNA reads TGTGCCAACAGCTCCACAGGGGGGAACTATGGCTACACCTTC. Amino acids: CANSSTGGNYGYTF.